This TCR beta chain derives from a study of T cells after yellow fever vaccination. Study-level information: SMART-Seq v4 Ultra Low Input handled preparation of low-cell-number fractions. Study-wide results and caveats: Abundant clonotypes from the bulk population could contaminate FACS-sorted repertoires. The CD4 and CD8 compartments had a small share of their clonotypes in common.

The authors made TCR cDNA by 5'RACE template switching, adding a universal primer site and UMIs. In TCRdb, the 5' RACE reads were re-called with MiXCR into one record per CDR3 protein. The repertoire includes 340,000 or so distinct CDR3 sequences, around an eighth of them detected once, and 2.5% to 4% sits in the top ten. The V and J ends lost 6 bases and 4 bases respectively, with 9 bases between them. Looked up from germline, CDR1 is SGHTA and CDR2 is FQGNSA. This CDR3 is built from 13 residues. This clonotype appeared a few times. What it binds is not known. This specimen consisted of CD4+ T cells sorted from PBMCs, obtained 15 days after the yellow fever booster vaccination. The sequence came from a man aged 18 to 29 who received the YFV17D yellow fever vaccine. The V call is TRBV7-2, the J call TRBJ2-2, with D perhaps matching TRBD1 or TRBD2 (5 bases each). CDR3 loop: CASRERGTGELFF. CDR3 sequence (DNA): TGTGCCAGCAGGGAGAGGGGCACCGGGGAGCTGTTTTTT.